A single sample is the source of the 24 T cell receptor beta chains below, sequenced in a study of blood T cell repertoires in COVID-19. TCRdb's table, derived via immunoSEQ multiplex PCR, lists solely in-frame clones and lacks some. The sample includes roughly 110,000 clones, approximately 80% seen only once; the top ten take 5% to 7.5%. What was sequenced was peripheral blood. These receptors were taken from a man at least 80 years old with COVID-19, enrolled during active disease.

V is TRBV19 and J is TRBJ1-6; 7 nucleotides line up with TRBD1. The CDR3 is 16 amino acids. The ends lost 1 base at V and 9 bases at J; junction bases unmatched: 9. Germline loops: CDR1 LNHDA, CDR2 SQIVND (reference sequence). The CDR3 spells CASSIGGQGDGSPLHF. The CDR3 region has the DNA TGTGCCAGTAGTATAGGAGGCCAGGGGGACGGTTCACCCCTCCACTTT.

The chain couples TRBV6-5 to TRBJ2-1; perhaps TRBD2 as D (6 bases). The germline CDR1 and CDR2 sequences are MNHEY and SVGAGI. Trimming took 10 bases from V and 2 from J, leaving 15 bases between them. The CDR3 consists of 14 residues. CDR3 in amino acids: CATHGGAAYNEQFF. CDR3 coding DNA: TGTGCCACCCACGGGGGAGCCGCCTACAATGAGCAGTTCTTC.

The chain recombines TRBV7-8 with TRBJ1-5; no clear D gene. This CDR3 has 19 amino acids. The germline gives CDR1 SGHVS, CDR2 FQNEAQ. Trimming took off 1 base at V and 1 base at J, with 20 bases between the two ends. CDR3 nucleotide sequence: TGTGCCAGCAGCTTAGTCTTCGAGGGATCTTTATTGAGCAATCAGCCCCAGCATTTT. Its translation is CASSLVFEGSLLSNQPQHF.

This chain links TRBV6-2 or TRBV6-3 with TRBJ2-7, with D perhaps matching TRBD1 (5 bases). Germline V gene sequence: CDR1 MNHEY, CDR2 SVGEGT. V was trimmed by 5 bases and J by 2 bases, leaving 7 bases between them. This CDR3 comprises 12 residues. The CDR3 spells CASSQGPYEQYF. DNA of the CDR3: TGTGCCAGCAGTCAGGGCCCCTACGAGCAGTACTTC.

Here the CDR3 reads CASSLHREYGYTF. In DNA, the CDR3 is TGCGCCAGCAGCTTGCATAGAGAATATGGCTACACCTTC. The chain carries TRBV5-1 and TRBJ1-2; no firm D call. This CDR3 contains 13 residues. The germline V gene has CDR1 SGHRS and CDR2 YFSETQ. Trimming stripped 1 base from V and 5 bases from J, with 9 bases between.

This clone has more than one count but fewer than ten. The chain is built from TRBV6-5 and TRBJ2-7, with a possible D match to TRBD2 (5 bases). Trimming shortened V by 6 bases and J by 0 bases, and 9 bases separated the two germline ends. Germline lookup yields CDR1 MNHEY and CDR2 SVGAGI. CDR3 length equals 13 residues. CDR3: CASSLGSSYEQYF. In DNA, the CDR3 is TGTGCCAGCAGCCTTGGGAGCTCCTACGAGCAGTACTTC.

V usage is TRBV6-5 and J usage is TRBJ2-7; 8 bases fit TRBD1. Looked up from germline, CDR1 is MNHEY and CDR2 is SVGAGI. Germline trimming cut 8 bases from V and 1 base from J; bases unmatched to any gene: 10. CDR3 length equals 15 residues. The CDR3 DNA sequence: TGTGCCAGCGGTCGGGACAGGTTTGGTTCCTACGAGCAGTACTTC. Protein product: CASGRDRFGSYEQYF.

This clone showed up just once. In nucleotides, the CDR3 is TGTGCCAGTAGTATCTTCGGGAGGGAGACCCAGTACTTC. Translation: CASSIFGRETQYF. This chain links TRBV19 with TRBJ2-5, with 7 nucleotides matching TRBD2. The CDR3 has 13 amino acids. Germline V gives CDR1 LNHDA, CDR2 SQIVND (reference sequence). The trim removed 3 bases at V and 5 bases at J, leaving 3 bases unmatched.

DNA for the CDR3: TGTGCCAGTAGTATCAATCAGGAGGGAAGCTATGGCTACACCTTC. Its protein is CASSINQEGSYGYTF. This rearrangement joins TRBV19 to TRBJ1-2, with no clear D. The V gene lost 3 bases and the J gene lost 4 bases, with 15 bases spanning the gap. The CDR3 runs 15 residues. Germline V lookup: CDR1 LNHDA, CDR2 SQIVND (reference sequence). The full variable domain, in which reference TRBV19 and TRBJ1-2 provide the parts outside the CDR3, is DGGITQSPKYLFRKEGQNVTLSCEQNLNHDAMYWYRQDPGQGLRLIYYSQIVNDFQKGDIAEGYSVSREKKESFPLTVTSAQKNPTAFYLCASSINQEGSYGYTFGSGTRLTVV.

The chain links TRBV27 to TRBJ1-2; 9 bases are a match to TRBD1. Trimming removed 4 bases from V and 5 bases from J; junction bases left unmatched: 5. CDR1 and CDR2 (germline): MNHEY, SMNVEV (reference sequence). The CDR3 extends over 14 amino acids. CDR3 loop: CASSSGTGSYGYTF. As DNA, the CDR3 is TGTGCCAGCAGTTCCGGGACAGGGTCATATGGCTACACCTTC.

This clone was seen a single time. The chain is built from TRBV6-1 and TRBJ2-3, with D tentatively TRBD2 (5 bases). The V gene lost 3 bases and the J gene lost 4 bases, with 11 bases spanning the gap. Germline CDR1 MNHNS, CDR2 SASEGT. The CDR3 is 14 residues long. The DNA of the CDR3 is TGTGCCAGCAGTGATATGGGAGAGGCAGATACGCAGTATTTT. It yields the protein CASSDMGEADTQYF.

The V call is TRBV28, the J call TRBJ2-7; D is possibly TRBD1 (6 bases). Trimming took off 5 bases at V and 0 bases at J, with 17 bases between the two ends. CDR3 length: 16 amino acids. The V gene's germline CDR1 is MDHEN and CDR2 SYDVKM. CDR3 loop: CASSESGTKSSYEQYF. The CDR3 DNA reads as TGTGCCAGCAGTGAGTCCGGGACAAAGAGCTCCTACGAGCAGTACTTC.

The genes are TRBV9 and TRBJ2-5; weak D call: TRBD2 (5 bases). CDR1 and CDR2 from the germline V gene are SGDLS and YYNGEE. The CDR3 is 15 amino acids. Trimming shortened V by 4 bases and J by 4 bases, and 17 bases separated the two germline ends. CDR3 DNA: TGTGCCAGCAGCTCCCGCCCGGGAACCAGAGAGACCCAGTACTTC. This translates into CASSSRPGTRETQYF. The full variable domain, in which reference TRBV9 and TRBJ2-5 provide the parts outside the CDR3, is DSGVTQTPKHLITATGQRVTLRCSPRSGDLSVYWYQQSLDQGLQFLIQYYNGEERAKGNILERFSAQQFPDLHSELNLSSLELGDSALYFCASSSRPGTRETQYFGPGTRLLVL.

This clone was seen just once. This rearrangement joins TRBV10-3 to TRBJ1-1; TRBD1 matches 8 bases. The germline CDR1 and CDR2 sequences are ENHRY and SYGVKD. The trim removed 0 bases at V and 7 bases at J, leaving 7 bases unmatched. CDR3 length equals 15 residues. The CDR3 region has the DNA TGTGCCATCAGTGAGTCGCCGGGACAGGTGCATGAAGCTTTCTTT. Its protein is CAISESPGQVHEAFF.

This clone appeared a single time. CDR3 nucleotide sequence: TGTGCCAGCAGCACCAGGAACACTGAAGCTTTCTTT. Encoded protein: CASSTRNTEAFF. The V call is TRBV7-2, the J call TRBJ1-1; no firm D call. V lost 5 bases, J lost 1 base, and 5 bases lay in between. The germline V gene encodes CDR1 SGHTA and CDR2 FQGNSA. The length of the CDR3 is 12 residues.

V and J are TRBV4-2 and TRBJ2-5; D possibly corresponds to TRBD2 (8 bases). CDR3 length equals 16 residues. Per germline, CDR1 LGHNA and CDR2 YNFKEQ. Trimming stripped 1 base from V and 4 bases from J, with 16 bases between. DNA of the CDR3: TGTGCCAGCAGCCAAGCCTCGGGAGGGGGCGTAGAGACCCAGTACTTC. Encoded protein: CASSQASGGGVETQYF.

The chain has TRBV4-3 and TRBJ2-1; 9 bases are shared with TRBD2. Germline V gives CDR1 LGHNA, CDR2 YSLEER. J was trimmed by 7 bases and V by 0 bases; bases with no gene match: 4. This CDR3 is built from 15 residues. In nucleotides, the CDR3 is TGCGCCAGCAGCCAAGATTGGCGGGGGGGGAATGAGCAGTTCTTC. This translates into CASSQDWRGGNEQFF.

This chain joins TRBV29-1 and TRBJ2-5, with TRBD1 identical over 11 bases. CDR3 length equals 15 residues. V lost 6 bases to trimming and J lost 1 base; unmatched junction nucleotides: 7. Germline V lookup: CDR1 SQVTM, CDR2 ANQGSEA. CDR3 loop: CSVLGQGASQETQYF. The CDR3 DNA reads as TGCAGCGTCCTCGGACAGGGGGCGAGCCAAGAGACCCAGTACTTC.

V and J are TRBV7-2 and TRBJ2-7; D is uncertain. The CDR3 is 15 residues long. The germline V gene has CDR1 SGHTA and CDR2 FQGNSA. Trimming left V 7 bases short and J 8 bases short, with 24 bases between. DNA of the CDR3: TGTGCCAGCACCGTAGAACAGTCCCCCCGTCGGCAGCAGTACTTC. It is translated as CASTVEQSPRRQQYF.

The chain has TRBV5-1 and TRBJ1-6; tentative D call: TRBD1 (6 bases). The germline V and J ends were trimmed by 1 base and 7 bases, with 12 bases remaining between them. The germline V gene has CDR1 SGHRS and CDR2 YFSETQ. This CDR3 spans 15 amino acids. CDR3 sequence (DNA): TGCGCCAGCAGCTTGACAGGGAGCGTCAATTCACCCCTCCACTTT. Amino acid sequence: CASSLTGSVNSPLHF.

The chain carries TRBV5-5 and TRBJ1-2; D not certain. The CDR3 sequence is 12 residues long. Looked up from germline, CDR1 is SGHKS and CDR2 is YYEKEE (reference sequence). Trimming removed 0 bases at V and 6 bases at J, with 6 bases between. CDR3 loop: CASSLALDGYTF. The CDR3 DNA is TGTGCCAGCAGCTTGGCACTGGATGGCTACACCTTC.

The genes are TRBV10-3 and TRBJ2-1; maybe TRBD2 (6 bases). The V gene's germline CDR1 is ENHRY and CDR2 SYGVKD. This CDR3 has 16 residues. The V and J ends lost 5 bases and 0 bases respectively, with 14 bases between them. CDR3 sequence: CAISKLGLNSYNEQFF. CDR3 nucleotide sequence: TGTGCCATCAGTAAGTTGGGACTGAACTCCTACAATGAGCAGTTCTTC.

The chain links TRBV6-1 to TRBJ1-6; tentative D call: TRBD1 (5 bases). Trimming shortened V by 2 bases and J by 7 bases, and 9 bases separated the two germline ends. The CDR3 consists of 14 residues. Germline V gene data show CDR1 as MNHNS and CDR2 as SASEGT. The CDR3 DNA reads as TGTGCCAGCAGTGAATTGGGGGGAAATTCACCCCTCCACTTT. This codes for CASSELGGNSPLHF.

The gene calls are TRBV28 and TRBJ1-1, with a tentative D call TRBD1 (5 bases). The CDR3 is 15 residues long. The V gene's germline CDR1 is MDHEN and CDR2 SYDVKM. V lost 3 bases and J 0 bases, leaving 11 bases between the germline ends. CDR3 DNA: TGTGCCAGCAGTTTTCCCGGGACTCTGAACACTGAAGCTTTCTTT. It codes for CASSFPGTLNTEAFF.